This T cell receptor beta chain was obtained from a study of cytomegalovirus exposure and HLA in healthy donors. General observations from the study: Later examination showed HLA-associated TCR beta chains had greater clonal expansion than equally common others.

In regard to this clone: Its antigen is unidentified.

The PCR had 60 Vbeta and 13 Jbeta primers. Here immunoSEQ multiplex PCR was the method, and the copy in TCRdb shows in-frame clones only, minus some. The sample includes tens of thousands of clones, approximately 70% of them seen just once. Trimming pared 5 bases from V and 5 bases from J, leaving 15 bases between. Looked up from germline, CDR1 is SGHTA and CDR2 is FQGNSA. The CDR3 totals 14 residues. The chain uses TRBV7-2 and TRBJ1-2; TRBD1 might be the D (6 bases). Sequencing input: PBMCs. This sequence originates from a woman aged 60-75 years in good health and CMV-seropositive. This CDR3 is CASSINPTGYGYTF. CDR3 DNA: TGTGCCAGCAGCATCAACCCGACAGGATATGGCTACACCTTC.